The sequence of this T cell receptor beta chain was determined in a study of beta chain features in type 1 diabetes. The study, taken as a whole, reports: Across all four CD4+ subsets, people with type 1 diabetes showed modestly shorter TCRB CDR3s.

About this clone itself: Its antigen remains unidentified.

Expressed TCRB transcripts were sequenced after all isolated RNA was converted to cDNA. Produced via immunoSEQ multiplex PCR; TCRdb's table is partial and in-frame only. The repertoire includes about 400,000 clones, 10% to 15% of them detected once, and over 0.008% sits in the top ten. In germline, CDR1 is ENHRY, CDR2 SYGVKD. The CDR3 runs to 15 residues. Trimming left V 0 bases short and J 0 bases short, with 9 bases between. The sequencing sample was made of naive CD4+ T cells from blood. The chain couples TRBV10-3 to TRBJ2-7; maybe TRBD2 (6 bases). The TCR comes from a woman between 18 and 29 years old with type 1 diabetes. This CDR3 is CAISESTGGSYEQYF. The CDR3, as DNA: TGTGCCATCAGTGAGTCGACCGGGGGCTCCTACGAGCAGTACTTC.